The clone carrying this T cell receptor (beta chain) was picked up a small number of times. This record comes from a study of cytomegalovirus exposure and HLA in healthy donors. Researchers ran the PCR with 60 Vbeta and 13 Jbeta primers. Data came from immunoSEQ multiplex PCR; TCRdb stores just in-frame clones and leaves some out. The table records 150,000 to 200,000 clones, 70% to 80% of them present only once. V gave up 5 bases and J gave up 2 bases; unmatched junction bases: 6. Germline V CDR1 and CDR2: SGHNT, YENEEA. This CDR3 is built from 15 residues. The sample taken for sequencing was PBMCs. The TCR originated in a woman aged 25 to 39 in good health and CMV-seropositive. The V call is TRBV11-3, the J call TRBJ1-3, with 7 bases aligning to TRBD1. DNA of the CDR3: TGTGCCAGCAGCGCAAGACAGGGAACTGGAAACACCATATATTTT. Its protein product is CASSARQGTGNTIYF.